The clone carrying this T cell receptor beta chain was detected only a few times. From the reads, TCRdb called clonotypes with MiXCR, one entry per CDR3 protein. The data show 200,000 to 300,000 distinct CDR3 sequences, approximately 14% seen once. This record comes from a study of T cell repertoires in cytomegalovirus infection. Germline lookup yields CDR1 DFQATT and CDR2 SNEGSKA (reference sequence). Losses at the gene ends were 6 bases for V and 4 bases for J; bases not matched to a gene: 18. There are 17 residues in the CDR3. V gene TRBV20-1 combines with J gene TRBJ1-5, with TRBD1 matching over 7 bases. The sequence was collected from a human donor in good health (CMV status not recorded). Some clones in this sample may be carry-over from other donors' samples. The sample taken for sequencing was PBMCs. The CDR3 loop reads CSAERGGPRLENQPQHF. CDR3 DNA sequence: TGCAGTGCCGAAAGAGGGGGCCCGAGGCTGGAGAATCAGCCCCAGCATTTT.